A single sample is the source of the 5 T cell receptor beta chains below, sequenced in a study of regulatory T cells in long-lasting Graves disease. Time point reported: newly diagnosed GD, antithyroid drugs for less than 3 months. There was RNA extracted from PBMCs, and the TCR library was made from it. Sequencing libraries for TCR beta were prepared with iRepertoire HTBI primers and Arm-PCR of CDR3 regions. TCRdb independently ran MiXCR on the multiplex PCR reads; one entry per CDR3 protein. This sample has 450,000 to 650,000 distinct CDR3 sequences, with roughly 16% found just once. In addition, the sample was reused for a study of T cells in Graves' hyperthyroidism and ophthalmopathy.

Sequenced here: peripheral blood mononuclear cells (PBMCs), sampled at new diagnosis, from a patient treated with antithyroid drugs. These receptors were obtained from a woman in her forties or fifties with Graves disease.

Ten or more counts support this clonotype. The V call is TRBV10-1, the J call TRBJ2-5; D not resolved. Trimming took off 2 bases at V and 1 base at J, with 5 bases between the two ends. The CDR3 has 13 residues. Germline CDR1 is WNHNN and CDR2 is SYGVQD (reference sequence). DNA of the CDR3: TGCGCCAGCAGTGAGCGTCTCCAAGAGACCCAGTACTTC. Translating gives CASSERLQETQYF.

This clonotype was seen many times. The chain couples TRBV24-1 to TRBJ1-1; TRBD1 matches 7 bases. Germline V gene data show CDR1 as KGHDR and CDR2 as SFDVKD. There are 15 residues in the CDR3. With V trimmed by 4 bases and J by 4 bases, 8 bases remained unmatched. The CDR3 DNA reads TGTGCCACCAGTGACCCGACAGGGACCGGCACTGAAGCTTTCTTT. Translation: CATSDPTGTGTEAFF.

This clonotype was seen ten or more times. The rearrangement links TRBV3-1 to TRBJ1-1; D gene uncertain. Germline V gene data show CDR1 as LGHDT and CDR2 as YNNKEL (reference sequence). The V end lost 0 bases, the J end lost 12 bases, and 8 bases lay between the germline ends. This CDR3 has 11 residues. CDR3 DNA: TGTGCCAGCAGCCAAGATATGGCGCCTTTCTTT. This gives the protein CASSQDMAPFF.

Ten or more counts support this clonotype. The chain links TRBV11-3 to TRBJ1-2; 8 positions agree with TRBD1. CDR3 size: 16 residues. CDR1 SGHNT and CDR2 YENEEA come from the germline V gene. V was pared by 0 bases and J by 7 bases, with 10 bases of the junction left unmatched. In DNA form, the CDR3 reads TGTGCCAGCAGCTTAGAGGGACAGGCCCTCCCTCGTGGCTACACCTTC. As protein: CASSLEGQALPRGYTF.

The sample holds many counts of this clonotype. V gene TRBV2 combines with J gene TRBJ2-5; D is unresolved. The CDR3 length is 11 residues. Deletions cut 6 bases from V and 5 bases from J, with 7 bases between. The V gene's germline CDR1 is SNHLY and CDR2 FYNNEI. The CDR3: CASSVGETQYF. The CDR3 DNA is TGTGCCAGCAGCGTTGGGGAGACCCAGTACTTC. Variable domain in full (rest from reference TRBV2 and TRBJ2-5): EPEVTQTPSHQVTQMGQEVILRCVPISNHLYFYWYRQILGQKVEFLVSFYNNEISEKSEIFDDQFSVERPDGSNFTLKIRSTKLEDSAMYFCASSVGETQYFGPGTRLLVL.